This TCR beta chain was captured by sequencing in a study of blood T cell repertoires in COVID-19. In the study overall: Material from acute and convalescent COVID-19 was sourced from the United States, Italy and Spain. Sample material is recorded as cDNA or gDNA derived from T cells, B-cell-depleted T cells, or PBMCs.

As handled by the study authors: Reference gene primer amplification in the assay estimated nucleated cell counts. The method was immunoSEQ multiplex PCR; TCRdb's version includes in-frame clones alone and lacks a portion of them. V, J and clone size were drawn from that table, and D and trimming were deduced from the DNA. The table has some 44,000 clones, 92% seen once; the top ten hold around 11%. Germline trimming cut 2 bases from V and 6 bases from J; bases unmatched to any gene: 5. Germline V gene sequence: CDR1 SGHNT, CDR2 YYREEE (reference sequence). The CDR3 contains 14 residues. The receptor's source is a human donor in a cohort sampled during active COVID-19. The chain recombines TRBV5-4 with TRBJ2-3; 8 nucleotides align to TRBD2. The specimen sequenced was peripheral blood. CDR3 nucleotides: TGTGCCAGCAGCTTTAGCGGGATTATGGATACGCAGTATTTT. Translation: CASSFSGIMDTQYF.